Each of the 28 T cell receptor beta chains below was sequenced from the same sample in a study of blood T cell repertoires in COVID-19. The data were produced by immunoSEQ multiplex PCR, yet TCRdb's version contains in-frame clones alone and is incomplete. The sample records 310,000 or so clones, roughly 86% being singletons. The sequenced sample consisted of PBMCs or T cells enriched from blood (not recorded which). The receptor set was obtained from a woman between 18 and 30 years old who had recovered from COVID-19.

The chain carries TRBV29-1 and TRBJ1-5; D is perhaps TRBD1 (5 bases). The CDR3 is made up of 14 amino acids. Germline-derived CDR1 and CDR2 are SQVTM and ANQGSEA. V lost 1 base and J lost 9, with 16 bases in between. CDR3: CSVEVSGHRGPQHF. DNA for the CDR3: TGCAGCGTTGAAGTATCAGGACATCGTGGGCCCCAGCATTTT.

The count of this clone is one. This chain connects TRBV7-6 to TRBJ2-1, with D unresolved. Germline assignment: CDR1 SGHVS and CDR2 FNYEAQ. V was trimmed by 1 base and J by 4 bases, leaving 8 bases between them. There are 14 residues in the CDR3. Here the CDR3 DNA reads TGTGCCAGCAGCTTAGATCTAGGTTACAATGAGCAGTTCTTC. It encodes CASSLDLGYNEQFF.

The chain combines TRBV12-3 or TRBV12-4 with TRBJ2-5, with TRBD2 as a possible D gene (5 bases). V was shortened by 7 bases and J by 4 bases, with 13 bases between the two germline ends. CDR3 length: 13 residues. The chain's CDR3 is CASNLGSGETQYF. CDR3 sequence (DNA): TGTGCCAGCAACTTGGGGAGTGGAGAGACCCAGTACTTC.

This chain's CDR3 is CASSWTSGTSYEQYF. CDR3 nucleotides: TGTGCCAGCAGTTGGACTAGCGGGACCTCCTACGAGCAGTACTTC. V is TRBV28 and J is TRBJ2-7; TRBD2 matches at 12 bases. Germline assignment: CDR1 MDHEN and CDR2 SYDVKM. J gave up 0 bases and V 4 bases, and 1 base lay outside the gene matches. The CDR3 extends over 15 amino acids. Combining the CDR3 with reference TRBV28 and TRBJ2-7 gives the whole variable domain DVKVTQSSRYLVKRTGEKVFLECVQDMDHENMFWYRQDPGLGLRLIYFSYDVKMKEKGDIPEGYSVSREKKERFSLILESASTNQTSMYLCASSWTSGTSYEQYFGPGTRLTVT.

The chain combines TRBV13 with TRBJ1-3, with unresolved D. V was pared by 8 bases and J by 2 bases, with 16 bases between. Per the germline V gene, CDR1 is PRHDT and CDR2 is FYEKMQ (reference sequence). The CDR3 covers 15 residues. CDR3 sequence reads: CASRGPWVPGNTIYF. In DNA form, the CDR3 reads TGTGCCAGCCGAGGCCCTTGGGTACCTGGAAACACCATATATTTT.

The CDR3 protein is CASRKEDTGELFF. The CDR3 bases are TGTGCCAGCAGAAAGGAGGACACCGGGGAGCTGTTTTTT. This chain connects TRBV4-2 to TRBJ2-2, with D possibly TRBD2 on 5 matching bases. Germline values: CDR1 LGHNA, CDR2 YNFKEQ. V was pared by 6 bases and J by 3 bases, with 8 bases between. The CDR3 has 13 amino acids.

The V call is TRBV5-4, the J call TRBJ1-1, with D unresolved. The CDR3 length is 14 residues. V lost 6 bases to trimming and J lost 3 bases, with 15 bases between them. CDR1 is SGHNT and CDR2 is YYREEE in the germline V gene (reference sequence). The CDR3 DNA follows: TGTGCCAGCACCCTTTCTGTCGGGGACACTGAAGCTTTCTTT. Translated: CASTLSVGDTEAFF.

Concerning this clone itself: The same CDR3 also results from other DNA sequences found in this sample. The CDR3 DNA reads as TGTGCCAGCAGTTATCCGGGCTACGAGCAGTACTTC. Encoded protein: CASSYPGYEQYF. This sequence joins TRBV6-2 or TRBV6-3 and TRBJ2-7; D not certain. The ends were cut back, 3 bases at V and 3 bases at J, with 6 bases in the middle. Germline-derived CDR1 and CDR2 are MNHEY and SVGEGT. The CDR3 consists of 12 residues.

The chain has TRBV28 and TRBJ1-3; possibly TRBD1 for D (5 bases). Deletions cut 7 bases from V and 1 base from J, with 11 bases between. Germline CDR1 and CDR2: MDHEN and SYDVKM. This CDR3 has 14 amino acids. Written as DNA, the CDR3 is TGTGCCAGCATCCCGGGGGGATCTGGAAACACCATATATTTT. Its translation: CASIPGGSGNTIYF.

The rearrangement joins TRBV10-3 to TRBJ2-3; 8 positions agree with TRBD1. The germline V gene encodes CDR1 ENHRY and CDR2 SYGVKD. The junction had 3 bases not matched to a gene; V was cut back by 3 bases and J by 4 bases. This CDR3 region has 14 residues. CDR3 nucleotide sequence: TGTGCCATCAGTGATGGCAGGGGGCCAGATACGCAGTATTTT. It yields the protein CAISDGRGPDTQYF.

This clone was detected only once. V usage is TRBV7-9 and J usage is TRBJ1-6; no clear D. The V gene's germline CDR1 is SEHNR and CDR2 FQNEAQ (reference sequence). The CDR3 totals 15 residues. V dropped 0 bases and J dropped 7 bases, with 10 bases sitting between them. The CDR3 DNA reads TGTGCCAGCAGCTTAGCATCGGGGTCGAATTCACCCCTCCACTTT. Translated: CASSLASGSNSPLHF.

V gene TRBV21-1 combines with J gene TRBJ2-7; TRBD2 reflects the table's D call only, with no check against the DNA. TRBV21-1 is described as a pseudogene. The CDR3 is made up of 14 amino acids. CDR3 protein: CASTRTSVPYEQYF. DNA of the CDR3: TGTGCCAGCACCCGGACTAGCGTACCCTACGAGCAGTACTTC.

The chain combines TRBV9 with TRBJ1-2, with D perhaps matching TRBD1 (6 bases). CDR1 is SGDLS, CDR2 YYNGEE, per germline. The CDR3 sequence is 17 residues long. V shed 1 base and J shed 1 base, with 17 bases lying between them. CDR3 bases: TGTGCCAGCAGCGTAATCCAGGGGCCTTTAAATAACTATGGCTACACCTTC. Translating gives CASSVIQGPLNNYGYTF. Variable domain in full (rest from reference TRBV9 and TRBJ1-2): DSGVTQTPKHLITATGQRVTLRCSPRSGDLSVYWYQQSLDQGLQFLIQYYNGEERAKGNILERFSAQQFPDLHSELNLSSLELGDSALYFCASSVIQGPLNNYGYTFGSGTRLTVV.

The CDR3 loop is CASSPLAVLGISTDTQYF. In DNA, the CDR3 is TGTGCCAGCAGTCCCCTCGCGGTCCTCGGGATTAGCACAGATACGCAGTATTTT. The V call is TRBV27, the J call TRBJ2-3; tentatively, D is TRBD2 (5 bases). V was pared by 5 bases and J by 0 bases, with 21 bases between. CDR3 length equals 18 residues. Per germline, CDR1 MNHEY and CDR2 SMNVEV (reference sequence).

J is TRBJ1-2 and V is TRBV14; maybe TRBD1 (6 bases). The V and J ends lost 4 bases and 9 bases respectively, with 12 bases between them. Germline assignment: CDR1 SGHDN and CDR2 FVKESK. The CDR3 covers 12 residues. The CDR3 protein is CASSRQDHRYTF. CDR3 DNA: TGTGCCAGCAGCCGACAGGACCATCGCTACACCTTC.

In this sample, this clone turned up once. The gene calls are TRBV14 and TRBJ1-1; D may be TRBD1 (6 bases). Germline V CDR1 and CDR2: SGHDN, FVKESK. CDR3 length: 14 residues. The V and J ends lost 0 bases and 5 bases respectively, with 10 bases between them. The CDR3 spells CASSQEDSITEAFF. For the CDR3, the DNA is TGTGCCAGCAGCCAAGAGGACAGCATAACTGAAGCTTTCTTT.

The genes are TRBV3-1 (or the pseudogene TRBV3-2) and TRBJ2-5, with 10 bases fitting TRBD2. This CDR3 has 15 amino acids. The junction had 4 bases not matched to a gene; V was cut back by 4 bases and J by 2 bases. The germline V gene encodes CDR1 LGHDT and CDR2 YNNKEL (reference sequence). CDR3 amino acids: CASSPRTSGQETQYF. DNA of the CDR3: TGTGCCAGCAGCCCACGGACTAGCGGACAAGAGACCCAGTACTTC.

The CDR3 bases are TGCGCCAGCAGCAGGACAGGGGCCTCTGGGGCCAACGTCCTGACTTTC. The encoded protein is CASSRTGASGANVLTF. This sequence joins TRBV5-1 and TRBJ2-6; TRBD1 aligns across 9 bases. Trimming at V came to 4 bases and at J to 0 bases, leaving 2 bases not matched to a gene. Germline CDR1 SGHRS, CDR2 YFSETQ. This CDR3 comprises 16 residues.

This rearrangement joins TRBV10-3 to TRBJ1-4; 7 bases agree with TRBD1. The CDR3 is 15 amino acids. Germline CDR1 reads ENHRY; CDR2 reads SYGVKD. Trimming took 3 bases from V and 4 from J; bases not matched to a gene: 5. CDR3 nucleotide sequence: TGTGCCATCAGTGATCGACAGGGCATTAATGAAAAACTGTTTTTT. It yields the protein CAISDRQGINEKLFF.

The chain carries TRBV28 and TRBJ2-7, with 12 positions matching TRBD2. The V and J ends lost 4 bases and 2 bases, in that order; junction bases with no gene match: 12. This CDR3 region has 18 residues. From germline, CDR1 is MDHEN and CDR2 SYDVKM. CDR3 residues: CASSSLGGLAGSPYEQYF. The CDR3 bases are TGTGCCAGCAGTTCACTGGGGGGACTAGCGGGTAGTCCCTACGAGCAGTACTTC.

The chain recombines TRBV18 with TRBJ1-1, with TRBD1 identical over 11 bases. This CDR3 has 17 amino acids. J gave up 6 bases and V 5 bases, and 14 bases lay outside the gene matches. CDR1 is KGHSH, CDR2 LQKENI, per germline. CDR3 loop: CASSLRTGGESLPEAFF. Written as DNA, the CDR3 is TGTGCCAGCTCATTAAGGACAGGGGGCGAGTCGCTCCCTGAAGCTTTCTTT.

The chain joins TRBV7-3 to TRBJ1-2, with no clear D. CDR1 SGHTA and CDR2 FQGTGA come from the germline V gene. The CDR3 has 17 amino acids. The ends were cut back, 5 bases at V and 7 bases at J, with 26 bases in the middle. The CDR3 sequence is CASSPDFRFDREIGYTF. DNA of the CDR3: TGTGCCAGCAGCCCGGATTTCAGGTTCGACCGGGAAATTGGCTACACCTTC.

The chain links TRBV5-1 to TRBJ1-2; 7 nucleotides match TRBD1. CDR1 and CDR2 (germline): SGHRS, YFSETQ. CDR3 length equals 14 residues. V gave up 1 base and J gave up 6 bases; unmatched junction bases: 6. The CDR3 region is CASSLLNRGDGYTF. The CDR3 coding sequence is TGCGCCAGCAGCTTGCTGAACAGGGGCGATGGCTACACCTTC.

The J gene is TRBJ2-5, the V gene TRBV5-6; 9 nucleotides agree with TRBD1. The germline V gene encodes CDR1 SGHDT and CDR2 YYEEEE. The CDR3 is made up of 15 amino acids. Trimming at V came to 4 bases and at J to 4 bases, leaving 8 bases not matched to a gene. CDR3 amino acids: CASSTGTGSRETQYF. CDR3 sequence (DNA): TGTGCCAGCAGCACCGGGACAGGGTCGCGAGAGACCCAGTACTTC.

V usage is TRBV12-3 or TRBV12-4 and J usage is TRBJ1-1; no clear D. This CDR3 region has 11 residues. V lost 6 bases, J lost 7 bases, and 9 bases lay in between. In DNA form, the CDR3 reads TGTGCCAGCAGCCTAGCCAGTGAAGCTTTCTTT. This gives the protein CASSLASEAFF.

This clone was detected only once. The V gene is TRBV6-4, the J gene TRBJ1-2; D call uncertain. V lost 4 bases and J lost 4, with 10 bases in between. The CDR3 spans 13 residues. Per the germline V gene, CDR1 is MRHNA and CDR2 is SNTAGT. The chain's CDR3 is CASSVSLRYGYTF. CDR3 bases: TGTGCCAGCAGTGTGAGTCTTCGCTATGGCTACACCTTC.

J is TRBJ2-1 and V is TRBV11-2; D possibly corresponds to TRBD1 (6 bases). Germline-derived CDR1 and CDR2 are SGHAT and FQNNGV. Trimming removed 6 bases from V and 5 bases from J, with 17 bases in between. There are 15 residues in the CDR3. In nucleotides, the CDR3 is TGTGCCAGCAGTTTAAGGGGGATTGGTCACAATGAGCAGTTCTTC. This gives the protein CASSLRGIGHNEQFF. Filled out from reference TRBV11-2 and TRBJ2-1, the complete variable domain reads EAGVAQSPRYKIIEKRQSVAFWCNPISGHATLYWYQQILGQGPKLLIQFQNNGVVDDSQLPKDRFSAERLKGVDSTLKIQPAKLEDSAVYLCASSLRGIGHNEQFFGPGTRLTVL.

The chain has TRBV28 and TRBJ1-1, with D possibly being TRBD1 (5 bases). Germline V CDR1 and CDR2: MDHEN, SYDVKM. V gave up 5 bases and J gave up 10 bases, with 14 bases separating them. CDR3 length equals 12 residues. CDR3 residues: CASSNQGQGAFF. In DNA form, the CDR3 reads TGTGCCAGCAGTAATCAGGGTCAGGGAGCTTTCTTT.